A selection of T cell receptor beta chains follows, all from one sample in a study of cytomegalovirus exposure and HLA in healthy donors. Method: immunoSEQ multiplex PCR; TCRdb's copy keeps in-frame clones and lacks some. The sample includes some 89,000 clones. The sequencing input was PBMCs. The source is a woman in her 30s in good health and CMV-seronegative. Both conserved end residues are part of each CDR3. A D gene is named only where the DNA matches it firmly.

>.|TRBJ1-2|TRBV30
TGTGCCTGGAGCCCAGACCCCTTTCCGGGCTATGGCTACACCTTC
CAWSPDPFPGYGYTF
>TRBD2|TRBJ2-7|TRBV6-5
TGTGCCAGCAGTTACTCCAAGCGGGGGGGGACCTACGAGCAGTACTTC
CASSYSKRGGTYEQYF
>TRBD2|TRBJ2-1|TRBV5-1
TGCGCCAGCAGCTTGGAGGGTCTAGCGGGAGGAGTCGATGAGCAGTTCTTC
CASSLEGLAGGVDEQFF
>TRBD2|TRBJ2-7|TRBV18
TGTGCCAGCTCACCACCGCTAGCGGGCTACGAGCAGTACTTC
CASSPPLAGYEQYF
>TRBD2|TRBJ2-7|TRBV11-2
TGTGCCAGCAGCATTAGCGGGAGGGCCGTCTACGAGCAGTACTTC
CASSISGRAVYEQYF
>TRBD2|TRBJ2-7|TRBV11-3
TGTGCCAGCAGCTTAGGACTAGCGGGGTCCTACGAGCAGTACTTC
CASSLGLAGSYEQYF
>TRBD1|TRBJ1-5|TRBV28
TGTGCCAGCAGGGCCGGGACAGACTATCAGCCCCAGCATTTT
CASRAGTDYQPQHF
>TRBD2|TRBJ2-1|TRBV7-9
TGTGCCAGCATTTTTCCGAAAAGTACAGCGGGAGGATTTGAGCAGTTCTTC
CASIFPKSTAGGFEQFF
>.|TRBJ2-7|TRBV21-1
TGTGCCCGACTAGCGGGAGGTAATTCCTACGAGCAGTACTTC
CARLAGGNSYEQYF
>.|TRBJ1-1|TRBV5-1
TGCGCCAGCAGCTTGGGACACTTTACAGGGTTTGACACTGAAGCTTTCTTT
CASSLGHFTGFDTEAFF
>TRBD2|TRBJ2-7|TRBV4-1
TGCGCCAGCAGCCAAGTACTAGCGTGGGAGCAGTACTTC
CASSQVLAWEQYF
>.|TRBJ2-7|TRBV28
TGTGCCAGCAGCCAGACACCAACCTACGAGCAGTACTTC
CASSQTPTYEQYF
>.|TRBJ2-7|TRBV15
TGTGCCACCAGCAGAGACACAGGCTACGAGCAGTACTTC
CATSRDTGYEQYF
>.|TRBJ1-4|TRBV7-9
TGTGCCAGCTTCTCGGAGGGCGTATCTAATGAAAAACTGTTTTTT
CASFSEGVSNEKLFF
>.|TRBJ1-4|TRBV18
TGTGCCAGCTCAGTTCACCGGGATGAAAAACTGTTTTTT
CASSVHRDEKLFF
>TRBD1|TRBJ2-7|TRBV2
TGTGCCAGCAGTGTGCGTAGGACAGGGGCGCACGAGCAGTACTTC
CASSVRRTGAHEQYF
>.|TRBJ1-1|TRBV19
TGTGCCAGTAGCGTGACAGTTAACACTGAAGCTTTCTTT
CASSVTVNTEAFF
>.|TRBJ1-1|TRBV4-1
TGCGCCAGCTCCTATTCCCCGAACACTGAAGCTTTCTTT
CASSYSPNTEAFF
>TRBD1|TRBJ2-3|TRBV9
TGTGCCAGCAGCGTGGGGACAGGGGCGGTCACAGATACGCAGTATTTT
CASSVGTGAVTDTQYF
>.|TRBJ1-4|TRBV30
TGTGCCTGGAGTCCAGGTTCTAATGAAAAACTGTTTTTT
CAWSPGSNEKLFF
>.|TRBJ1-4|TRBV4-2
TGTGCCAGCAGCCAAGCGGCAGGGCAGCCTGAAAAACTGTTTTTT
CASSQAAGQPEKLFF
>.|TRBJ2-2|TRBV18
TGTGCCAGCTCACCACCGGCAGGGCGGACCGGGGAGCTGTTTTTT
CASSPPAGRTGELFF
>TRBD1|TRBJ1-5|TRBV2
TGTGCCAGCAGTCAAACATCTCCCGGGACAGGGGTCTCCTATTGGGAGCCCCAGCATTTT
CASSQTSPGTGVSYWEPQHF
>.|TRBJ2-2|TRBV9
TGTGCCAGCACGGGAACCGGGGAGCTGTTTTTT
CASTGTGELFF
>.|TRBJ2-2|TRBV5-6
TGTGCCAGCAGCTTGGGTGAGGCAGCCGCCGAATTCACCGGGGAGCTGTTTTTT
CASSLGEAAAEFTGELFF
>.|TRBJ1-1|TRBV18
TGTGCCAGCTCACCATTGGACACTTACACTGAAGCTTTCTTT
CASSPLDTYTEAFF
>.|TRBJ1-6|TRBV6-4
TGTGCCAGCAGTGAGACGGGCAGGGGTTCACCCCTCCACTTT
CASSETGRGSPLHF
>TRBD2|TRBJ2-5|TRBV30
TGTGCCTGGAGAGTCGGGGGGGCTAAAGAGACCCAGTACTTC
CAWRVGGAKETQYF
>TRBD2|TRBJ2-7|TRBV4-1
TGCGCCAGCAGCCATAAGCGGGGGGAACCGGGGGAGCAGTACTTC
CASSHKRGEPGEQYF
>.|TRBJ2-2|TRBV7-2
TGTGCCAGCAGTCAAGGGGCAGGGATGGGGGAGCTGTTTTTT
CASSQGAGMGELFF
>.|TRBJ2-3|TRBV7-2
TGTGCCAGCAGCTTGAGGGCGTCAGATACGCAGTATTTT
CASSLRASDTQYF
>.|TRBJ1-5|TRBV6-5
TGTGCCAGCAGGACAGGAGCTCGCCAGCCCCAGCATTTT
CASRTGARQPQHF
>.|TRBJ1-3|TRBV2
TGTGCCAGCAGTGAACAACGGACTAGCTCTGGAAACACCATATATTTT
CASSEQRTSSGNTIYF
>.|TRBJ1-6|TRBV7-9
TGTGCCAGCAGCCCACGGGGCGGGGATTATTCACCCCTCCACTTT
CASSPRGGDYSPLHF
>TRBD1|TRBJ1-2|TRBV19
TGTGCCAGTGACAGGGGCTGGGGCTATGGCTACACCTTC
CASDRGWGYGYTF
>.|TRBJ1-2|TRBV11-1
TGTGCCAGCAGCTTAAGGATCGAGGGAGGCTACACCTTC
CASSLRIEGGYTF
>TRBD1|TRBJ1-1|TRBV6-5
TGTGCCAGCAGTACCCGGGACAGGGCGGTTGAAGCTTTCTTT
CASSTRDRAVEAFF
>.|TRBJ2-2|TRBV27
TGTGCCAGCAGTATCGCCGGGTACACCGGGGAGCTGTTTTTT
CASSIAGYTGELFF
>.|TRBJ2-1|TRBV28
TGTGCCAGCAGTTTCCCGATTAGCGATGAGCAGTTCTTC
CASSFPISDEQFF
>.|TRBJ1-2|TRBV4-1
TGCGCCAGCAGCCAAGATGGACAGAACTATGGCTACACCTTC
CASSQDGQNYGYTF
>.|TRBJ1-1|TRBV7-3
TGTGCCAGCAGCAAATCTACGCGAGGAACTGAAGCTTTCTTT
CASSKSTRGTEAFF
>.|TRBJ1-2|TRBV5-4
TGTGCCAGCAGCCCAACCCAGGGTCTAAGCGGCTACACCTTC
CASSPTQGLSGYTF
>.|TRBJ1-1|TRBV4-1
TGCGCCAGCAGACTGGAGGGCAGGGCCACAGAAGCTTCCTTT
CASRLEGRATEASF
>.|TRBJ2-7|TRBV5-4
TGTGCCAGCAGCTTGGAGACAGGCGGCTACTACGAGCAGTACTTC
CASSLETGGYYEQYF
>.|TRBJ1-4|TRBV6-5
TGTGCCAGCAGTTACGGGGGGTCCGGTGAAAAACTGTTTTTT
CASSYGGSGEKLFF
>TRBD1|TRBJ2-2|TRBV2
TGTGCCAGCAGTCCGGACAGGGCGCACACCGGGGAGCTGTTTTTT
CASSPDRAHTGELFF
>TRBD1|TRBJ2-7|TRBV6-1
TGTGCCAGCAGTTTGCGGGACAGGGGCTACGAGCAGTACTTC
CASSLRDRGYEQYF
>TRBD1|TRBJ1-2|TRBV5-4
TGTGCCAGCAGCTTACGGGACAGGGGCGCAAACACCTTC
CASSLRDRGANTF
>.|TRBJ2-5|TRBV7-3
TGTGCCAGCAGCGTACTATCATCACAGGAACCCCTGTACTTC
CASSVLSSQEPLYF
>TRBD1|TRBJ1-3|TRBV14
TGTGCCAGCAGCCGAACGACAGGGACGAACACCATATATTTT
CASSRTTGTNTIYF